The 27 T cell receptor beta chains listed next were all sequenced from one sample in a study of blood T cells in healthy people across ages. A sample-barcoded 5' primer and a J-beta primer mix were used in a second PCR of roughly 7 to 11 cycles. One entry per CDR3 protein, called by TCRdb with MiXCR from the 5' RACE reads. The sample has approximately 690,000 distinct CDR3 sequences, 58% seen once; the top ten hold 30% to 45%. Material for sequencing was blood. These receptors were taken from a man aged 60-69 years in good health.

This clonotype was seen more than once but under ten times. This chain links TRBV11-2 with TRBJ2-5; TRBD1 agrees at 9 bases. The germline gives CDR1 SGHAT, CDR2 FQNNGV. This CDR3 is 15 amino acids long. J gave up 5 bases and V 3 bases, and 7 bases lay outside the gene matches. The CDR3 reads CASSFTGTGWETQYF. The CDR3 DNA follows: TGTGCCAGCAGCTTTACCGGGACAGGGTGGGAGACCCAGTACTTC.

The sample holds a few counts of this clonotype. The chain couples TRBV7-9 to TRBJ2-3; D remains ambiguous. CDR1 SEHNR and CDR2 FQNEAQ come from the germline V gene (reference sequence). V lost 2 bases, J lost 2 bases, and 11 bases lay in between. The CDR3 is 15 residues long. The CDR3 region is CASSLRPALTDTQYF. Written as DNA, the CDR3 is TGTGCCAGCAGCTTAAGACCAGCGCTCACAGATACGCAGTATTTT.

This clonotype was seen only once. The chain couples TRBV10-3 to TRBJ2-1; TRBD2 matches at 8 bases. In germline, CDR1 is ENHRY, CDR2 SYGVKD. The V segment lost 10 bases and the J segment 0 bases; nucleotides outside the gene matches: 8. CDR3 size: 15 residues. CDR3 sequence: CATHSGGSSYNEQFF. In DNA, the CDR3 is TGTGCCACCCACAGCGGGGGAAGCTCCTACAATGAGCAGTTCTTC.

The chain links TRBV7-2 to TRBJ1-4, with TRBD1 matching over 12 bases. Trimming cost V 1 base and J 11 bases; bases outside gene matches: 5. Germline V gene lookup returns CDR1 SGHTA and CDR2 FQGNSA. The CDR3 totals 15 residues. The CDR3 nucleotides are TGTGCCAGCAGCTTAGGAGGGACAGGGGGCGTGAAACTGTTTTTT. Translating it yields CASSLGGTGGVKLFF.

This chain joins TRBV7-2 and TRBJ2-3; D is unresolved. This CDR3 region has 16 residues. Germline CDR1 SGHTA, CDR2 FQGNSA. The V gene lost 2 bases and the J gene lost 0 bases, with 12 bases spanning the gap. CDR3 in DNA: TGTGCCAGCAGCTTACGGTATGCTGAAAGCACAGATACGCAGTATTTT. Encoded protein: CASSLRYAESTDTQYF.

The chain combines TRBV6-6 with TRBJ1-2, with D possibly being TRBD1 (6 bases). The V end lost 7 bases, the J end lost 0 bases, and 15 bases lay between the germline ends. The CDR3 is made up of 15 amino acids. Germline values: CDR1 MNHNY, CDR2 SVGAGI (reference sequence). The CDR3 nucleotides are TGTGCCAGCACTAATGGACAGTTAGCTAACTATGGCTACACCTTC. Its protein is CASTNGQLANYGYTF.

DNA of the CDR3: TGTGCCAGCAGCCCTCGACGTGGGGGGGTTGGCTACACCTTC. Translating gives CASSPRRGGVGYTF. V usage is TRBV7-9 and J usage is TRBJ1-2, with a weak D call TRBD1 (5 bases). Germline CDR1 SEHNR, CDR2 FQNEAQ (reference sequence). Trimming pared 5 bases from V and 7 bases from J, leaving 17 bases between. The CDR3 totals 14 residues. Filled out from reference TRBV7-9 and TRBJ1-2, the complete variable domain reads DTGVSQNPRHKITKRGQNVTFRCDPISEHNRLYWYRQTLGQGPEFLTYFQNEAQLEKSRLLSDRFSAERPKGSFSTLEIQRTEQGDSAMYLCASSPRRGGVGYTFGSGTRLTVV.

The CDR3 sequence is CASRRDRGLSEQYF. DNA for the CDR3: TGTGCCAGCAGGCGGGACAGGGGGTTGTCCGAGCAGTACTTC. This chain links TRBV6-4 with TRBJ2-4; 11 bases map to TRBD1. The better agreement between TRBJ2-7 and the DNA end casts doubt on the J call. Germline-derived CDR1 and CDR2 are MRHNA and SNTAGT. The CDR3 is 14 residues long.

V gene TRBV7-7 combines with J gene TRBJ2-1; D not certain. Trimming took 3 bases from V and 0 from J, leaving 9 bases between them. The CDR3 has 15 residues. CDR1 is SSHAT and CDR2 is FNYEAQ in the germline V gene (reference sequence). CDR3 residues: CASSFDRTSYNEQFF. The CDR3 bases are TGTGCCAGCAGCTTCGATAGGACCTCCTACAATGAGCAGTTCTTC.

The CDR3 loop reads CSARVGANQETQYF. The CDR3 DNA sequence: TGCAGTGCTAGAGTGGGGGCCAACCAAGAGACCCAGTACTTC. The chain combines TRBV20-1 with TRBJ2-5, with D perhaps matching TRBD1 (6 bases). Looked up from germline, CDR1 is DFQATT and CDR2 is SNEGSKA (reference sequence). V shed 1 base and J shed 0 bases, with 9 bases lying between them. This CDR3 region has 14 residues.

This clonotype was recorded a few times. One end of the junction is discordant with germline, which a read error may explain. The J gene is TRBJ1-1, the V gene TRBV5-5; D call uncertain. Germline V gives CDR1 SGHKS, CDR2 YYEKEE (reference sequence). The CDR3 length is 14 residues. The CDR3 loop is CASSLDRENTEAFF. DNA of the CDR3: TGTGCCAGCAGCTTAGATCGAGAGAACACTGAGGCTTTCTTT.

The genes are TRBV2 and TRBJ2-6, with a tentative D call TRBD1 (5 bases). This CDR3 is built from 18 residues. Trimming left V 11 bases short and J 2 bases short, with 25 bases between. Germline V gene data show CDR1 as SNHLY and CDR2 as FYNNEI. DNA for the CDR3: TGTGCCCAGCAGGGTCCGATGTCGCCAGGAGCTGGGGCCAACGTCCTGACTTTC. It yields the protein CAQQGPMSPGAGANVLTF.

This chain links TRBV6-5 with TRBJ2-4, with no clear D. V shed 6 bases and J shed 1 base, with 10 bases lying between them. From germline, CDR1 is MNHEY and CDR2 SVGAGI. This CDR3 contains 14 residues. CDR3 amino acids: CASRKGQAKNIQYF. The DNA of the CDR3 is TGTGCCAGCAGGAAAGGCCAGGCCAAAAACATTCAGTACTTC.

This chain links TRBV18 with TRBJ1-4, with a possible D match to TRBD1 (5 bases). Per the germline V gene, CDR1 is KGHSH and CDR2 is LQKENI. Between the trimmed V and J ends, which lost 3 bases and 6 bases, there was a span of 11 bases. This CDR3 contains 14 residues. The CDR3 DNA is TGTGCCAGCTCACCCGATTGGGGGGATGAAAAACTGTTTTTT. Translating gives CASSPDWGDEKLFF.

V and J are TRBV4-2 and TRBJ2-2; unclear D gene. Trimming pared 0 bases from V and 1 base from J, leaving 6 bases between. Per germline, CDR1 LGHNA and CDR2 YNFKEQ. CDR3 size: 15 residues. This CDR3 is CASSQEWGNTGELFF. The CDR3 coding sequence is TGTGCCAGCAGCCAAGAATGGGGGAACACCGGGGAGCTGTTTTTT.

The chain is built from TRBV4-1 and TRBJ2-1, with D perhaps TRBD1 or TRBD2 (6 bases each). This CDR3 is built from 15 residues. CDR1 MGHRA and CDR2 YSYEKL come from the germline V gene. V lost 1 base to trimming and J lost 8 bases, with 15 bases between them. The DNA for the CDR3 is TGCGCCAGCAGCCAAGTTGGACAGCGGGTCGATGAGCAGTTCTTC. Its translation: CASSQVGQRVDEQFF.

This chain uses TRBV29-1 with TRBJ2-1; D perhaps matches TRBD1 (6 bases). V lost 3 bases to trimming and J lost 2 bases, with 11 bases between them. This CDR3 has 14 residues. Germline loops: CDR1 SQVTM, CDR2 ANQGSEA. The CDR3, as DNA: TGCAGCGTTGAGGGACAAGCGACCTACAATGAGCAGTTCTTC. Protein: CSVEGQATYNEQFF.

The V gene is TRBV5-1, the J gene TRBJ2-7; tentative D call: TRBD1 (5 bases). There are 13 residues in the CDR3. Germline V gene data show CDR1 as SGHRS and CDR2 as YFSETQ. The V gene lost 4 bases and the J gene lost 12 bases, with 20 bases spanning the gap. The CDR3 loop reads CASSAGLYFDGYF. The CDR3 DNA is TGCGCCAGCAGCGCAGGGTTGTATTTCGACGGGTACTTC. The whole variable domain, filled in from reference TRBV5-1 and TRBJ2-7, reads KAGVTQTPRYLIKTRGQQVTLSCSPISGHRSVSWYQQTPGQGLQFLFEYFSETQRNKGNFPGRFSGRQFSNSRSEMNVSTLELGDSALYLCASSAGLYFDGYFGPGTRLTVT.

The chain carries TRBV20-1 and TRBJ2-4; D may be TRBD1 (5 bases). From germline, CDR1 is DFQATT and CDR2 SNEGSKA (reference sequence). The V gene lost 2 bases and the J gene lost 0 bases, with 17 bases spanning the gap. There are 17 residues in the CDR3. CDR3 in amino acids: CSARRDRGLLAKNIQYF. The CDR3 nucleotides read TGCAGTGCTAGACGCGACAGAGGCCTTTTAGCCAAAAACATTCAGTACTTC.

In its sample, this clonotype was seen a few times. The chain uses TRBV5-1 and TRBJ2-1; D uncertain. The V end was cut by 4 bases, the J end by 5 bases, with 10 bases between. This CDR3 contains 13 residues. CDR1 and CDR2 (germline): SGHRS, YFSETQ. This CDR3 reads CASSPYVDNEQFF. CDR3 DNA: TGCGCCAGCAGCCCCTACGTGGACAATGAGCAGTTCTTC.

The chain recombines TRBV15 with TRBJ1-6; D is perhaps TRBD1 (6 bases). Trimming pared 6 bases from V and 7 bases from J, leaving 10 bases between. This CDR3 has 13 residues. The germline V gene encodes CDR1 LNHNV and CDR2 YYDKDF (reference sequence). The CDR3 loop reads CATRGGYNSPLHF. In DNA, the CDR3 is TGTGCCACCAGAGGGGGGTACAATTCACCCCTCCACTTT.

This clonotype is labeled medium-sized (0.01 to 0.1%). This chain connects TRBV4-1 to TRBJ1-5, with D uncertain. Germline loops: CDR1 MGHRA, CDR2 YSYEKL. This CDR3 comprises 15 residues. Trimming took 3 bases from V and 6 from J, leaving 15 bases between them. Here the CDR3 DNA reads TGCGCCAGCAGCCAGGAACCTCATACAGTTCAGCCCCAGCATTTT. The encoded protein is CASSQEPHTVQPQHF.

The rearrangement uses TRBV3-1 and TRBJ2-7; 9 nucleotides agree with TRBD1. With 1 base clipped from V and 3 bases from J, the junction kept 7 bases outside the gene matches. The CDR3 totals 16 residues. The germline V gene has CDR1 LGHDT and CDR2 YNNKEL (reference sequence). The CDR3 protein is CASSQAKQGANYEQYF. DNA of the CDR3: TGTGCCAGCAGCCAAGCCAAACAGGGGGCAAACTACGAGCAGTACTTC.

The rearrangement uses TRBV3-1 and TRBJ1-1, with 8 bases identical to TRBD1. V dropped 3 bases and J dropped 1; count of bases not matched to a gene: 4. CDR1 and CDR2 from the germline V gene are LGHDT and YNNKEL (reference sequence). The CDR3 extends over 15 amino acids. In DNA, the CDR3 is TGTGCCAGCAGCCACACCGGGACAGGGAACACTGAAGCTTTCTTT. Protein product: CASSHTGTGNTEAFF.

The rearrangement uses TRBV7-9 and TRBJ2-1; possibly TRBD2 for D (7 bases). The CDR3 loop spans 15 amino acids. Trimming cost V 5 bases and J 6 bases, with 17 bases left between them. Germline V gene lookup returns CDR1 SEHNR and CDR2 FQNEAQ (reference sequence). The CDR3 DNA reads TGTGCCAGCAGCCGAAGGGAGGGGGGGCTCAATGAGCAGTTCTTC. It encodes CASSRREGGLNEQFF.

The V gene is TRBV6-1, the J gene TRBJ1-1; D is unresolved. The CDR3 runs 14 residues. The V gene lost 1 base and the J gene lost 1 base, with 7 bases spanning the gap. Germline V gives CDR1 MNHNS, CDR2 SASEGT. CDR3 in amino acids: CASSEGPQNTEAFF. The CDR3 DNA follows: TGTGCCAGCAGTGAAGGACCCCAGAACACTGAAGCTTTCTTT.

V and J are TRBV20-1 and TRBJ1-1; D gene ambiguous. CDR3 length: 14 residues. The germline V gene has CDR1 DFQATT and CDR2 SNEGSKA (reference sequence). V shed 6 bases and J shed 1 base, with 15 bases lying between them. The CDR3 coding sequence is TGCAGTGCCATATACGGATGGGGGAACACTGAAGCTTTCTTT. Translating gives CSAIYGWGNTEAFF.